The 23 T cell receptor beta chains below all came from one sample that was sequenced in a study of technical replicates of blood from four donors. Repertoires were generated with immunoSEQ multiplex PCR, while TCRdb's copy carries only in-frame clones and drops some. Of 55,000 to 75,000 clones in the sample, around 85% are singletons; the top ten hold approximately 5.4%. The sample was PBMCs. The receptors stem from a human donor in good health. Some clones in this sample may be carry-over from other donors' samples.

The chain joins TRBV20-1 to TRBJ1-1; D unclear. V was shortened by 3 bases and J by 6 bases, with 8 bases between the two germline ends. The CDR3 covers 11 residues. Looked up from germline, CDR1 is DFQATT and CDR2 is SNEGSKA (reference sequence). The CDR3 here is CSASYNPEAFF. The CDR3 region has the DNA TGCAGTGCTAGTTACAACCCTGAAGCTTTCTTT.

This CDR3 reads CASSLEQGSPLHF. CDR3 DNA sequence: TGTGCCAGCAGCTTAGAACAGGGTTCACCCCTCCACTTT. The chain recombines TRBV7-9 with TRBJ1-6, with D possibly matching TRBD1 (6 bases). Trimming shortened V by 1 base and J by 9 bases, and 7 bases separated the two germline ends. Germline V gives CDR1 SEHNR, CDR2 FQNEAQ (reference sequence). The length of the CDR3 is 13 residues.

The chain couples TRBV7-2 to TRBJ2-5; maybe TRBD1 (7 bases). The CDR3 totals 15 residues. Trimming took 1 base from V and 4 from J, leaving 13 bases between them. Germline V gene sequence: CDR1 SGHTA, CDR2 FQGNSA. The CDR3 DNA reads TGTGCCAGCAGCTTAGAGGCCAGGGGGGCAGAGACCCAGTACTTC. Its protein product is CASSLEARGAETQYF.

The rearrangement links TRBV2 to TRBJ2-1, with D tentatively TRBD2 (6 bases). CDR1 is SNHLY, CDR2 FYNNEI, per germline. The CDR3 covers 11 residues. The V gene lost 6 bases and the J gene lost 10 bases, with 10 bases spanning the gap. CDR3 bases: TGTGCCAGCAGGGGGGGACCGGAGCAGTTCTTC. Translating it yields CASRGGPEQFF.

This chain links TRBV5-1 with TRBJ2-7; a possible D gene is TRBD1 (6 bases). Germline V gene sequence: CDR1 SGHRS, CDR2 YFSETQ. This CDR3 is 13 amino acids long. The germline V and J ends were trimmed by 0 bases and 5 bases, with 9 bases remaining between them. CDR3 amino acids: CASSLVRGNEQYF. DNA of the CDR3: TGCGCCAGCAGCTTGGTAAGGGGGAACGAGCAGTACTTC.

The J gene is TRBJ2-7, the V gene TRBV27, with 10 bases fitting TRBD2. The V gene end was trimmed by 4 bases and the J gene end by 4 bases; junction bases not matched to a gene: 1. Germline CDR1 MNHEY, CDR2 SMNVEV (reference sequence). The CDR3 extends over 13 amino acids. In DNA form, the CDR3 reads TGTGCCAGCAGTTCGGGACTAGCGTACGAGCAGTACTTC. Translated, it gives CASSSGLAYEQYF.

The V gene is TRBV4-2, the J gene TRBJ2-1; TRBD2 aligns across 9 bases. CDR3 length equals 20 residues. V was pared by 0 bases and J by 2 bases, with 14 bases of the junction left unmatched. Germline CDR1 and CDR2: LGHNA and YNFKEQ. The CDR3 bases are TGTGCCAGCAGCCAAGATCCCGCGAGCGGGAGGCCCTCTGCCTACAATGAGCAGTTCTTC. It yields the protein CASSQDPASGRPSAYNEQFF.

The chain uses TRBV27 and TRBJ1-5, with 7 positions matching TRBD1. The CDR3 loop spans 14 amino acids. After removal of 5 bases from V and 4 bases from J, the junction contained 5 bases not matched to a gene. Germline V gene data show CDR1 as MNHEY and CDR2 as SMNVEV (reference sequence). This chain's CDR3 is CASSPRQGNQPQHF. CDR3 bases: TGTGCCAGCAGTCCAAGACAGGGAAATCAGCCCCAGCATTTT.

This clone was seen just once. The chain couples TRBV7-6 to TRBJ1-1; a weak D match, TRBD1 (5 bases). The ends were cut back, 2 bases at V and 5 bases at J, with 9 bases in the middle. Germline lookup yields CDR1 SGHVS and CDR2 FNYEAQ. CDR3 size: 13 residues. The CDR3 bases are TGTGCCAGCAGCTTACAGGGAAATACTGAAGCTTTCTTT. Translated: CASSLQGNTEAFF.

The chain uses TRBV7-9 and TRBJ1-4; D ambiguous. Germline CDR1 and CDR2: SEHNR and FQNEAQ (reference sequence). Trimming took 1 base from V and 5 from J, leaving 8 bases between them. The length of the CDR3 is 14 residues. CDR3 nucleotide sequence: TGTGCCAGCAGCTTAGTTGACTCAAATGAAAAACTGTTTTTT. Translation: CASSLVDSNEKLFF. Filled out from reference TRBV7-9 and TRBJ1-4, the complete variable domain reads DTGVSQNPRHKITKRGQNVTFRCDPISEHNRLYWYRQTLGQGPEFLTYFQNEAQLEKSRLLSDRFSAERPKGSFSTLEIQRTEQGDSAMYLCASSLVDSNEKLFFGSGTQLSVL.

The gene calls are TRBV5-1 and TRBJ2-3; D call uncertain. Germline V gene data show CDR1 as SGHRS and CDR2 as YFSETQ. V gave up 7 bases and J gave up 1 base, with 13 bases separating them. The CDR3 runs to 14 residues. CDR3: CASGTTRGTDTQYF. The CDR3 bases are TGCGCCAGCGGCACTACCCGAGGCACAGATACGCAGTATTTT.

The chain couples TRBV27 to TRBJ2-7; 7 bases align to TRBD1. CDR3 length: 14 amino acids. J gave up 4 bases and V 2 bases, and 5 bases lay outside the gene matches. CDR1 is MNHEY and CDR2 is SMNVEV in the germline V gene (reference sequence). CDR3 DNA sequence: TGTGCCAGCAGTTTAAAAGGACAGGATTACGAGCAGTACTTC. Translating it yields CASSLKGQDYEQYF.

The rearrangement uses TRBV18 and TRBJ2-3, with 7 bases aligning to TRBD1. Germline-derived CDR1 and CDR2 are KGHSH and LQKENI. V shed 3 bases and J 3 bases; nucleotides not matched to a gene: 0. This CDR3 contains 13 residues. CDR3 DNA sequence: TGTGCCAGCTCACCGACAGGGACAGATACGCAGTATTTT. Amino acids: CASSPTGTDTQYF.

This clone was picked up one time. This chain links TRBV11-2 with TRBJ2-4; D ambiguous. V was clipped by 0 bases and J by 0 bases, with 9 bases between them. The CDR3 length is 16 residues. CDR1 SGHAT and CDR2 FQNNGV come from the germline V gene. The chain's CDR3 is CASSLDSGIAKNIQYF. The DNA of the CDR3 is TGTGCCAGCAGCTTAGACTCCGGTATAGCCAAAAACATTCAGTACTTC.

This chain links TRBV5-1 with TRBJ2-5; maybe TRBD2 (5 bases). Germline V CDR1 and CDR2: SGHRS, YFSETQ. V was trimmed by 3 bases and J by 4 bases, leaving 7 bases between them. This CDR3 is built from 12 residues. The CDR3 nucleotides are TGCGCCAGCAGCTGGGCGGGAGAGACCCAGTACTTC. It translates to CASSWAGETQYF.

The rearrangement joins TRBV12-5 to TRBJ2-7; no definite D call. V gave up 6 bases and J gave up 5 bases, with 14 bases separating them. The CDR3 is 13 amino acids. Germline V lookup: CDR1 LGHNT, CDR2 FRNRAP. Written as DNA, the CDR3 is TGTGCTAGTGGGTCCCTCCCGGCGGACGAGCAGTACTTC. It yields the protein CASGSLPADEQYF.

The chain recombines TRBV5-1 with TRBJ2-1, with 14 bases identical to TRBD2. The V segment lost 2 bases and the J segment 12 bases; nucleotides outside the gene matches: 16. From germline, CDR1 is SGHRS and CDR2 YFSETQ. The length of the CDR3 is 18 residues. CDR3 coding DNA: TGCGCCAGCAGCTTCACCCTAAAGACTAGCGGGGGGGCCCTAGGGCAGTTCTTC. Residues: CASSFTLKTSGGALGQFF.

The chain couples TRBV19 to TRBJ1-3; a possible D gene is TRBD1 (6 bases). Per the germline V gene, CDR1 is LNHDA and CDR2 is SQIVND (reference sequence). The CDR3 totals 15 residues. The germline V and J ends were trimmed by 8 bases and 2 bases, with 16 bases remaining between them. CDR3 in DNA: TGTGCCAGTCGCCAAGACAGGAATACTGGAAACACCATATATTTT. Translated: CASRQDRNTGNTIYF.

The chain employs TRBV7-2 and TRBJ1-1; a weak D match, TRBD1 (6 bases). V lost 0 bases and J lost 10, with 15 bases in between. CDR3 length equals 14 residues. Germline assignment: CDR1 SGHTA and CDR2 FQGNSA. DNA for the CDR3: TGTGCCAGCAGCTTAGCGCGTGGGGACATGCCAGCTTTCTTT. Its protein is CASSLARGDMPAFF.

The chain has TRBV7-9 and TRBJ1-6; a weak D match, TRBD1 (5 bases). In germline, CDR1 is SEHNR, CDR2 FQNEAQ (reference sequence). The CDR3 is 15 residues long. V lost 6 bases and J lost 8, with 17 bases in between. CDR3 region: CASSPLGGWDSPLHF. CDR3 DNA sequence: TGTGCCAGCAGTCCACTCGGGGGTTGGGATTCACCCCTCCACTTT. The full variable domain, its missing parts supplied by reference TRBV7-9 and TRBJ1-6, is DTGVSQNPRHKITKRGQNVTFRCDPISEHNRLYWYRQTLGQGPEFLTYFQNEAQLEKSRLLSDRFSAERPKGSFSTLEIQRTEQGDSAMYLCASSPLGGWDSPLHFGNGTRLTVT.

The gene calls are TRBV4-2 and TRBJ1-5; TRBD1 is a possible D gene (5 bases). CDR1 and CDR2 (germline): LGHNA, YNFKEQ. V lost 3 bases, J lost 4 bases, and 16 bases lay in between. CDR3 size: 16 residues. The CDR3 protein is CASSQNQGGNNQPQHF. As DNA, the CDR3 is TGTGCCAGCAGCCAGAACCAGGGTGGTAATAATCAGCCCCAGCATTTT.

This clone was found a few times. This chain links TRBV6-5 with TRBJ1-2; 9 bases line up with TRBD1. CDR1 and CDR2 (germline): MNHEY, SVGAGI. J lost 6 bases, V lost 0 bases, and 5 bases had no gene match. CDR3 length: 15 amino acids. The CDR3 is CASSYSRGTGHGYTF. DNA of the CDR3: TGTGCCAGCAGTTACTCGAGAGGGACAGGGCATGGCTACACCTTC.

The chain carries TRBV5-1 and TRBJ2-3; no firm D call. The CDR3 sequence is 14 residues long. V was pared by 0 bases and J by 0 bases, with 5 bases between. Germline lookup yields CDR1 SGHRS and CDR2 YFSETQ. The CDR3 DNA reads as TGCGCCAGCAGCTTGGGTCCGAGCACAGATACGCAGTATTTT. Translation: CASSLGPSTDTQYF. The full variable domain, rest sourced from reference TRBV5-1 and TRBJ2-3, is KAGVTQTPRYLIKTRGQQVTLSCSPISGHRSVSWYQQTPGQGLQFLFEYFSETQRNKGNFPGRFSGRQFSNSRSEMNVSTLELGDSALYLCASSLGPSTDTQYFGPGTRLTVL.